The T cell receptor (beta chain) described here comes from a study of CD8+ T cells in alopecia areata. Study-wide results and caveats: In lesional scalp, particularly from alopecia totalis/universalis, clonality was higher than in normal scalp. Normal skin's resident alphabeta T cells are sequenced alongside lesional scalp T cells.

Germline V CDR1 and CDR2: MGHRA, YSYEKL. The trim removed 3 bases at V and 1 base at J, leaving 4 bases unmatched. This CDR3 region has 15 residues. cDNA prepared by RNA extraction and subsequent reverse transcription served as the template for sequencing. The assay was immunoSEQ multiplex PCR, and TCRdb's table has in-frame clones only and misses some. The table shows 150,000 or so clones, with around 47% occurring only once. Of note for this clone: Its specificity is unknown.

The sequence derives from a human donor with alopecia areata. The chain carries TRBV4-1 and TRBJ2-3, with 7 bases matching TRBD1. Material: CD4+ T cells sorted from blood. The CDR3 here is CASSQGDSRTDTQYF. CDR3 in DNA: TGCGCCAGCAGCCAGGGGGACAGCCGCACAGATACGCAGTATTTT.